One and the same sample provided the 26 T cell receptor beta chains below, sequenced in a study of blood T cell repertoires in COVID-19. TCRdb's copy holds only in-frame clones and misses some; the assay was immunoSEQ multiplex PCR. The data hold 150,000 to 200,000 clones, with 80% to 90% observed a single time. Specimen: peripheral blood. These receptors came from a man aged 35 to 55 with active or convalescent COVID-19.

On this clone: Germline and junction disagree at one end, which may indicate a read error. This chain joins TRBV6-5 and TRBJ1-2, with 9 bases matching TRBD1. Germline V gene sequence: CDR1 MNHEY, CDR2 SVGAGI. CDR3 length: 16 residues. The CDR3 is CASIYSGTGTSYGYTF. The CDR3 DNA sequence: TGTGCCAGCATTTACTCCGGGACAGGGACGTCCTATGGCTACACCTTC.

The rearrangement joins TRBV25-1 to TRBJ1-1; TRBD1 is a possible D gene (5 bases). This CDR3 is 15 amino acids long. V lost 4 bases to trimming and J lost 0 bases, with 12 bases between them. The germline V gene has CDR1 MGHDK and CDR2 SYGVNS. DNA for the CDR3: TGTGCCAGCAGTGTTGGTGGGGCGGTGAACACTGAAGCTTTCTTT. Its protein product is CASSVGGAVNTEAFF.

V is TRBV5-4 and J is TRBJ1-2; D is ambiguous. V was cut by 3 bases and J by 2 bases, with 8 bases left in between. The CDR3 spans 13 residues. The germline gives CDR1 SGHNT, CDR2 YYREEE (reference sequence). The CDR3 bases are TGTGCCAGCAGCTCCCCGGGAAACTATGGCTACACCTTC. Translated: CASSSPGNYGYTF.

The CDR3 DNA is TGTGCCAGCAGTGAACGTGTTAGCGGGGGCTACGAGCAGTACTTC. It translates to CASSERVSGGYEQYF. The chain links TRBV6-1 to TRBJ2-7; 9 nucleotides match TRBD2. V was pared by 2 bases and J by 3 bases, with 5 bases of the junction left unmatched. Germline V CDR1 and CDR2: MNHNS, SASEGT. The CDR3 runs 15 residues.

The chain links TRBV19 to TRBJ1-1, with D uncertain. V was cut by 2 bases and J by 5 bases, with 6 bases left in between. The CDR3 length is 12 residues. Germline CDR1 is LNHDA and CDR2 is SQIVND (reference sequence). Here the CDR3 DNA reads TGTGCCAGTAGTATACCGGGGACTGAAGCTTTCTTT. This translates into CASSIPGTEAFF.

The chain has TRBV10-1 and TRBJ2-7, with D possibly matching TRBD1 (7 bases). The CDR3 is made up of 13 amino acids. Germline V gene lookup returns CDR1 WNHNN and CDR2 SYGVQD (reference sequence). Trimming shortened V by 9 bases and J by 6 bases, and 18 bases separated the two germline ends. The CDR3 reads CARRTRQGGEQYF. DNA for the CDR3: TGCGCCAGGAGAACTAGACAGGGAGGCGAGCAGTACTTC.

The V and J genes are TRBV4-1 and TRBJ1-2; 8 bases are shared with TRBD1. V gave up 0 bases and J gave up 5 bases; unmatched junction bases: 5. Germline V gene sequence: CDR1 MGHRA, CDR2 YSYEKL. The CDR3 loop spans 15 amino acids. CDR3 nucleotide sequence: TGCGCCAGCAGCCAAGACTGGAGACAGGGGTATGGCTACACCTTC. It yields the protein CASSQDWRQGYGYTF.

The V call is TRBV5-6, the J call TRBJ2-1; D gene ambiguous. Trimming took 0 bases from V and 12 from J, leaving 13 bases between them. This CDR3 region has 13 residues. The germline V gene encodes CDR1 SGHDT and CDR2 YYEEEE. CDR3 region: CASSLVGMMGQFF. CDR3 bases: TGTGCCAGCAGCTTGGTGGGCATGATGGGGCAGTTCTTC.

The V and J genes are TRBV28 and TRBJ1-6, with D hard to call. There are 12 residues in the CDR3. Germline V gene data show CDR1 as MDHEN and CDR2 as SYDVKM. V shed 5 bases and J shed 10 bases, with 9 bases lying between them. The CDR3 DNA reads as TGTGCCAGCAGTCTCGTACGGTCACCCCTCCACTTT. It yields the protein CASSLVRSPLHF. Variable domain in full (rest from reference TRBV28 and TRBJ1-6): DVKVTQSSRYLVKRTGEKVFLECVQDMDHENMFWYRQDPGLGLRLIYFSYDVKMKEKGDIPEGYSVSREKKERFSLILESASTNQTSMYLCASSLVRSPLHFGNGTRLTVT.

Concerning this clone itself: Other DNA sequences in the sample encode the same CDR3. The chain recombines TRBV19 with TRBJ1-1; the D is unclear. Trimming took 6 bases from V and 1 from J, leaving 9 bases between them. The CDR3 sequence is 13 residues long. Per germline, CDR1 LNHDA and CDR2 SQIVND (reference sequence). The CDR3 loop reads CASSQTRNTEAFF. The CDR3 DNA reads TGTGCCAGTAGCCAGACAAGGAACACTGAAGCTTTCTTT.

The chain recombines TRBV5-1 with TRBJ2-3; 13 bases map to TRBD2. Germline V CDR1 and CDR2: SGHRS, YFSETQ. After removal of 6 bases from V and 6 bases from J, the junction contained 10 bases not matched to a gene. The length of the CDR3 is 16 residues. CDR3: CASTLTSGGPMDTQYF. The CDR3 DNA is TGCGCCAGCACCCTGACTAGCGGGGGGCCGATGGATACGCAGTATTTT.

J is TRBJ2-2 and V is TRBV7-6, with 7 positions matching TRBD1. CDR1 and CDR2 (germline): SGHVS, FNYEAQ. J lost 4 bases, V lost 5 bases, and 10 bases had no gene match. The CDR3 is 16 residues long. In DNA form, the CDR3 reads TGTGCCAGCAGCCACCCCGACAGGGTTGCCACCGGGGAGCTGTTTTTT. Its protein product is CASSHPDRVATGELFF.

CDR3: CASSLLAGGQGEQYF. The CDR3 DNA reads TGTGCCAGCAGCTTGCTAGCGGGGGGGCAGGGCGAGCAGTACTTC. The chain carries TRBV7-2 and TRBJ2-7; 12 nucleotides align to TRBD2. CDR3 length: 15 amino acids. Germline-derived CDR1 and CDR2 are SGHTA and FQGNSA. V was clipped by 3 bases and J by 6 bases; unmatched bases: 6.

The gene calls are TRBV7-9 and TRBJ2-2; 8 bases align to TRBD1. Unmatched junction bases numbered 1, after V lost 3 bases and J lost 4 bases. CDR1 and CDR2 (germline): SEHNR, FQNEAQ (reference sequence). The CDR3 length is 14 residues. CDR3 in amino acids: CASSFDRGTGELFF. CDR3 DNA: TGTGCCAGCAGCTTCGACAGGGGCACCGGGGAGCTGTTTTTT.

The V call is TRBV9, the J call TRBJ1-1, with 7 bases matching TRBD1. The V and J ends lost 3 bases and 1 base, in that order; junction bases with no gene match: 6. This CDR3 is built from 15 residues. Germline CDR1 and CDR2: SGDLS and YYNGEE. CDR3 coding DNA: TGTGCCAGCAGCGAAACAGGGGACCCGAACACTGAAGCTTTCTTT. Protein product: CASSETGDPNTEAFF.

The chain combines TRBV11-3 with TRBJ2-1; 12 positions agree with TRBD1. The CDR3 extends over 13 amino acids. From germline, CDR1 is SGHNT and CDR2 YENEEA. The trim removed 5 bases at V and 12 bases at J, leaving 5 bases unmatched. The CDR3 region is CASSTRDRGRQFF. The CDR3 DNA sequence: TGTGCCAGCAGCACCCGGGACAGGGGGCGGCAGTTCTTC.

V gene TRBV19 combines with J gene TRBJ2-7, with TRBD1 as a possible D gene (6 bases). The CDR3 extends over 15 amino acids. V was clipped by 3 bases and J by 0 bases, with 12 bases between them. CDR1 and CDR2 from the germline V gene are LNHDA and SQIVND (reference sequence). CDR3 sequence reads: CASSMAQGGSYEQYF. The CDR3 DNA follows: TGTGCCAGTAGTATGGCCCAAGGGGGCTCCTACGAGCAGTACTTC.

The chain carries TRBV6-5 and TRBJ2-5; TRBD1 might be the D (5 bases). The CDR3 has 14 amino acids. The germline V gene encodes CDR1 MNHEY and CDR2 SVGAGI. The germline V and J ends were trimmed by 5 bases and 2 bases, with 12 bases remaining between them. The CDR3, as DNA: TGTGCCAGCAGTAAAATGACAGAACAAGAGACCCAGTACTTC. Its protein product is CASSKMTEQETQYF.

V gene TRBV6-5 combines with J gene TRBJ2-7; 10 bases are a match to TRBD2. CDR1 is MNHEY and CDR2 is SVGAGI in the germline V gene. The V segment lost 6 bases and the J segment 4 bases; nucleotides outside the gene matches: 3. The CDR3 totals 13 residues. The CDR3 is CASRSGGGYEQYF. The CDR3 DNA reads TGTGCCAGCAGGAGCGGGGGGGGATACGAGCAGTACTTC.

The chain is built from TRBV11-2 and TRBJ1-3; D may be TRBD1 (5 bases). The V and J ends lost 0 bases and 4 bases respectively, with 7 bases between them. The CDR3 is made up of 14 amino acids. Germline V gives CDR1 SGHAT, CDR2 FQNNGV. CDR3 DNA: TGTGCCAGCAGCTTAGAGCCAGGGGGAAACACCATATATTTT. This translates into CASSLEPGGNTIYF.

CDR3 bases: TGTGCCTGCCTCCATCTCTTATTCCGGTACACCTTC. This gives the protein CACLHLLFRYTF. The chain employs TRBV25-1 and TRBJ1-2; D ambiguous. Germline CDR1 is MGHDK and CDR2 is SYGVNS. V shed 11 bases and J shed 11 bases, with 21 bases lying between them. This CDR3 is 12 amino acids long.

This clone appeared a single time. This chain links TRBV2 with TRBJ2-3; 10 positions match TRBD2. The germline V gene has CDR1 SNHLY and CDR2 FYNNEI. CDR3 length: 17 residues. V shed 5 bases and J 0 bases; nucleotides not matched to a gene: 8. The DNA of the CDR3 is TGTGCCAGCAGTTATGACCTAGCGGGGGCTAGCACAGATACGCAGTATTTT. It is translated as CASSYDLAGASTDTQYF.

This CDR3 reads CASSWTGENTEAFF. The CDR3 DNA follows: TGTGCCAGCAGTTGGACAGGGGAGAACACTGAAGCTTTCTTT. The V call is TRBV27, the J call TRBJ1-1, with TRBD1 identical over 9 bases. V shed 4 bases, J shed 1 base, and the junction held 1 base outside the gene matches. Per germline, CDR1 MNHEY and CDR2 SMNVEV (reference sequence). The CDR3 has 14 residues.

This sequence joins TRBV6-1 and TRBJ2-3; D is unclear. Trimming left V 2 bases short and J 0 bases short, with 12 bases between. Germline values: CDR1 MNHNS, CDR2 SASEGT. CDR3 length equals 16 residues. CDR3 in DNA: TGTGCCAGCAGTGAAAGGTTTACGAGGAGCACAGATACGCAGTATTTT. Its translation is CASSERFTRSTDTQYF.

The rearrangement links TRBV24-1 to TRBJ2-7; perhaps TRBD1 as D (6 bases). The germline V gene encodes CDR1 KGHDR and CDR2 SFDVKD. The CDR3 has 14 residues. The V gene lost 1 base and the J gene lost 2 bases, with 8 bases spanning the gap. The CDR3 bases are TGTGCCACCAGTGATTTTGACAGGCCCTACGAGCAGTACTTC. It specifies CATSDFDRPYEQYF.

The chain combines TRBV18 with TRBJ1-6; possible D gene TRBD1, 6 bases. Germline V gene data show CDR1 as KGHSH and CDR2 as LQKENI. The V and J ends lost 5 bases and 0 bases respectively, with 8 bases between them. The CDR3 is 15 residues long. The CDR3 DNA sequence: TGTGCCAGCTCATCGACAGGCTCCTATAATTCACCCCTCCACTTT. As protein: CASSSTGSYNSPLHF.